A selection of T cell receptor beta chains follows, all from one sample in a study of beta chain features in type 1 diabetes. The assay was immunoSEQ multiplex PCR, and TCRdb's table has in-frame clones only and misses some. The sample includes roughly 290,000 clones, 8% seen only once; the top ten take over 0.8%. The sequencing sample was made of central memory CD4+ T cells from blood. These receptors all stem from a woman aged 18-29 years in good health. Each CDR3 is given with its conserved first and last residue. The order of the fields is V gene, J gene, clone size, D gene, CDR3 DNA, CDR3 protein. D genes are given only for firm matches. Only part of the rows carry a size: once, few, many, or a class if the clone is expanded.

>TRBV7-9|TRBJ2-3|NA|NA
TGTGCCAGCAGCGTAGTGAGGGCGAGCACAGATACGCAGTATTTT
CASSVVRASTDTQYF
>TRBV2|TRBJ1-2|few|TRBD1
TGTGCCAGCAGCGACCCGGGACAGGGCGGATATGGCTACACCTTC
CASSDPGQGGYGYTF
>TRBV27|TRBJ2-5|many|TRBD2
TGTGCCAGCAGTTTATCTGCGAGCGGGGGGGCTCGGACCCAGTACTTC
CASSLSASGGARTQYF
>TRBV29-1|TRBJ2-1|few|NA
TGCAGCGAAAGGGGCCTGAGCTCCTACAATGAGCAGTTCTTC
CSERGLSSYNEQFF
>TRBV7-2|TRBJ2-1|few|NA
TGTGCCAGCAGCTTGGGCGGCAGGGGCAATGAGCAGTTCTTC
CASSLGGRGNEQFF
>TRBV6-1|TRBJ2-5|few|NA
TGTGCCAGCTGTCGGGTAAGAGAGACCCAGTACTTC
CASCRVRETQYF
>TRBV5-6|TRBJ2-1|few|TRBD1
TGTGCCAGCAGATCGGGACAGGTTCGCTTCAATGAGCAGTTCTTC
CASRSGQVRFNEQFF
>TRBV9|TRBJ2-2|few|NA
TGTGCCAGCAGCGTAGAAGGGAGTTATAACGGGGAGCTGTTTTTT
CASSVEGSYNGELFF
>TRBV7-9|TRBJ2-5|few|TRBD1
TGTGCCAGCAGCCTCGGGACAGGGAAGTTGGAGACCCAGTACTTC
CASSLGTGKLETQYF
>TRBV11-2|TRBJ2-1|few|TRBD2
TGTGCCAGCAGCGACCTAGCGGGGGGCCTCAATGAGCAGTTCTTC
CASSDLAGGLNEQFF
>TRBV6-6|TRBJ1-4|NA|TRBD1
TGTGCCAGCGGAAATACAGGGGGGTATAATGAAAAACTGTTTTTT
CASGNTGGYNEKLFF
>TRBV7-3|TRBJ2-3|few|TRBD2
TGTGCCAGCAGCCCCCGGGGGGGCACAGATACGCAGTATTTT
CASSPRGGTDTQYF